Below are 23 T cell receptor beta chains sequenced from a single sample in a study of shared clonotypes between healthy human individuals. Assay: immunoSEQ multiplex PCR; the TCRdb copy retains only in-frame clones and omits some. The data hold 2.5 million or so clones, with about 92% observed a single time. Sample: naive CD4+ T cells sorted from blood. Subset indicated: CD45RA+ positively selected. These receptors were obtained from a man younger than 35 in good health.

The V call is TRBV6-7, the J call TRBJ2-3, with a weak D call TRBD1 (5 bases). TRBV6-7 is known as an ORF, though its function is uncertain. The V gene lost 2 bases and the J gene lost 4 bases, with 13 bases spanning the gap. This CDR3 comprises 15 residues. The CDR3 nucleotides read TGTGCCAGCAGTTACACACTTGACAGACCAGATACGCAGTATTTT. It encodes CASSYTLDRPDTQYF.

CDR3 coding DNA: TGTGCCAGCAGCCCGCCGGGACTTAGACCCGGGGAGCAGTACTTC. Amino acids: CASSPPGLRPGEQYF. V gene TRBV7-9 combines with J gene TRBJ2-7; a possible D gene is TRBD2 (6 bases). The CDR3 consists of 15 residues. Germline V gene data show CDR1 as SEHNR and CDR2 as FQNEAQ (reference sequence). Trimming cost V 5 bases and J 7 bases, with 21 bases left between them. Full variable domain (missing parts from reference TRBV7-9 and TRBJ2-7): DTGVSQNPRHKITKRGQNVTFRCDPISEHNRLYWYRQTLGQGPEFLTYFQNEAQLEKSRLLSDRFSAERPKGSFSTLEIQRTEQGDSAMYLCASSPPGLRPGEQYFGPGTRLTVT.

This clone appeared a single time. V and J are TRBV9 and TRBJ1-4; D gene uncertain. The CDR3 spans 15 residues. Trimming removed 4 bases from V and 1 base from J, with 11 bases in between. From germline, CDR1 is SGDLS and CDR2 YYNGEE. The chain's CDR3 is CASSPTSGTNEKLFF. The CDR3 DNA is TGTGCCAGCAGCCCAACATCCGGAACTAATGAAAAACTGTTTTTT.

This chain connects TRBV5-4 to TRBJ1-6; tentative D call: TRBD1 (6 bases). The CDR3 is 15 amino acids. The germline V and J ends were trimmed by 0 bases and 7 bases, with 11 bases remaining between them. Germline V gene sequence: CDR1 SGHNT, CDR2 YYREEE (reference sequence). The CDR3 DNA sequence: TGTGCCAGCAGCTTGGGTCAGGGGATAAATTCACCCCTCCACTTT. It codes for CASSLGQGINSPLHF.

This chain links TRBV6-1 with TRBJ1-1; tentative D call: TRBD1 (5 bases). Trimming left V 7 bases short and J 5 bases short, with 17 bases between. The CDR3 is made up of 14 amino acids. The V gene's germline CDR1 is MNHNS and CDR2 SASEGT. CDR3 coding DNA: TGTGCCAGCAATACCCCATGGGGGGTGACTGAAGCTTTCTTT. It translates to CASNTPWGVTEAFF.

The chain recombines TRBV18 with TRBJ2-2, with TRBD1 identical over 8 bases. The CDR3 is 18 amino acids. Looked up from germline, CDR1 is KGHSH and CDR2 is LQKENI. V gave up 0 bases and J gave up 4 bases; unmatched junction bases: 10. This chain's CDR3 is CASSPPWTGSLFTGELFF. CDR3 in DNA: TGTGCCAGCTCACCACCTTGGACAGGGTCGTTATTCACCGGGGAGCTGTTTTTT.

In DNA, the CDR3 is TGTGCCAGAAGCTCATATCCGACAGTGCTACCTTTCTTT. Translated, it gives CARSSYPTVLPFF. The gene calls are TRBV5-3 and TRBJ1-1, with a weak D call TRBD1 (5 bases). TRBV5-3 is known as an ORF, though its function is uncertain. This CDR3 has 13 residues. Trimming removed 3 bases at V and 12 bases at J, with 18 bases between.

The chain carries TRBV7-7 and TRBJ2-3; D might be TRBD2 (6 bases). Germline lookup yields CDR1 SSHAT and CDR2 FNYEAQ (reference sequence). The CDR3 length is 16 residues. The CDR3 DNA follows: TGTGCTAGCGCCCCCCTAGGAGCGGGCAGCACAGATACGCAGTATTTT. It specifies CASAPLGAGSTDTQYF.

This clone came up once. V is TRBV27 and J is TRBJ2-7; 7 bases are a match to TRBD1. The V gene end was trimmed by 6 bases and the J gene end by 0 bases; junction bases not matched to a gene: 8. The CDR3 is 15 amino acids. Germline lookup yields CDR1 MNHEY and CDR2 SMNVEV (reference sequence). The CDR3 region is CASSKGAGGSYEQYF. In DNA form, the CDR3 reads TGTGCCAGCAGCAAAGGGGCAGGGGGCTCCTACGAGCAGTACTTC.

In the case of this clone: Different DNA sequences within this sample yield the same CDR3. The CDR3 DNA reads as TGTGCCAGTAGTACAGGCTCTGGAAACACCATATATTTT. This sequence encodes CASSTGSGNTIYF. The rearrangement uses TRBV19 and TRBJ1-3; D ambiguous. This CDR3 region has 13 residues. The V end lost 4 bases, the J end lost 0 bases, and 4 bases lay between the germline ends. The germline gives CDR1 LNHDA, CDR2 SQIVND (reference sequence).

The chain recombines TRBV5-8 with TRBJ2-1; D tentatively reads TRBD1 or TRBD2 (6 bases each). The germline V gene has CDR1 SGHTS and CDR2 YDEGEE. Trimming took off 4 bases at V and 3 bases at J, with 14 bases between the two ends. The CDR3 runs to 15 residues. The CDR3, as DNA: TGTGCCAGCAGCCCCGTGGGGGGCAACTACAATGAGCAGTTCTTC. It encodes CASSPVGGNYNEQFF.

This chain uses TRBV4-1 with TRBJ2-5; no firm D call. This CDR3 contains 13 residues. V was pared by 4 bases and J by 5 bases, with 11 bases between. Germline V gene sequence: CDR1 MGHRA, CDR2 YSYEKL. The CDR3 coding sequence is TGCGCCAGCAGCCGCCTCTCCGCGGAGACCCAGTACTTC. Its protein product is CASSRLSAETQYF.

CDR3 in DNA: TGTGCCTGGAGTATGACACAGGGTGGAGAGACCCAGTACTTC. This translates into CAWSMTQGGETQYF. V usage is TRBV30 and J usage is TRBJ2-5; weak D call: TRBD1 (6 bases). This CDR3 has 14 amino acids. V lost 2 bases and J 4 bases, leaving 14 bases between the germline ends. CDR1 and CDR2 from the germline V gene are GTSNPN and SVGIG (reference sequence). Looking up the rest from reference TRBV30 and TRBJ2-5 gives the full variable domain: SQTIHQWPATLVQPVGSPLSLECTVEGTSNPNLYWYRQAAGRGLQLLFYSVGIGQISSEVPQNLSASRPQDRQFILSSKKLLLSDSGFYLCAWSMTQGGETQYFGPGTRLLVL.

The chain links TRBV28 to TRBJ1-2; D remains ambiguous. Germline CDR1 and CDR2: MDHEN and SYDVKM. CDR3 length equals 11 residues. The germline V and J ends were trimmed by 6 bases and 8 bases, with 10 bases remaining between them. CDR3 sequence reads: CASSPAVGYTF. DNA of the CDR3: TGTGCCAGCAGCCCGGCGGTAGGCTACACCTTC.

The chain recombines TRBV18 with TRBJ2-6; D is perhaps TRBD1 (5 bases). Trimming cost V 3 bases and J 4 bases, with 16 bases left between them. Germline values: CDR1 KGHSH, CDR2 LQKENI. This CDR3 is built from 17 residues. DNA of the CDR3: TGTGCCAGCTCACCCAACCGCTCAGGGTCCGGGGCCAACGTCCTGACTTTC. Its protein is CASSPNRSGSGANVLTF.

The chain recombines TRBV2 with TRBJ2-3, with D possibly TRBD1 on 6 matching bases. Germline assignment: CDR1 SNHLY and CDR2 FYNNEI. The CDR3 is 15 amino acids. V gave up 6 bases and J gave up 2 bases, with 15 bases separating them. CDR3 DNA: TGTGCCAGCAGCCTGACAGGTCGAGACACAGATACGCAGTATTTT. Translation: CASSLTGRDTDTQYF.

This clone is a singleton in its sample. The J gene is TRBJ2-1, the V gene TRBV18, with 9 bases that match TRBD1. The CDR3 covers 16 residues. The germline V gene encodes CDR1 KGHSH and CDR2 LQKENI. V dropped 2 bases and J dropped 2; count of bases not matched to a gene: 4. The CDR3 sequence is CASSPTTGGPYNEQFF. Here the CDR3 DNA reads TGTGCCAGCTCACCAACGACAGGGGGTCCCTACAATGAGCAGTTCTTC.

V is TRBV5-5 and J is TRBJ1-6; D possibly corresponds to TRBD1 (6 bases). Germline V gene sequence: CDR1 SGHKS, CDR2 YYEKEE (reference sequence). With 4 bases removed from V and 14 bases from J, the gap between germline ends came to 16 bases. CDR3 size: 13 residues. The CDR3 nucleotides read TGTGCCAGCAGCCAGGACAGTCTCCGAGCCCTCCACTTT. Its protein is CASSQDSLRALHF.

The chain recombines TRBV29-1 with TRBJ2-5, with D uncertain. Germline assignment: CDR1 SQVTM and CDR2 ANQGSEA. The CDR3 runs 12 residues. V lost 6 bases and J 4 bases, leaving 12 bases between the germline ends. The CDR3 nucleotides are TGCAGCGTCGCCTCTTTGACAGAGACCCAGTACTTC. Translation: CSVASLTETQYF.

The chain has TRBV29-1 and TRBJ1-2; TRBD1 is a possible D gene (5 bases). This CDR3 region has 11 residues. Per the germline V gene, CDR1 is SQVTM and CDR2 is ANQGSEA. The V gene lost 4 bases and the J gene lost 8 bases, with 11 bases spanning the gap. The CDR3 loop reads CSVGGEEGYTF. In DNA, the CDR3 is TGCAGCGTTGGGGGCGAAGAGGGCTACACCTTC.

This clone was seen a few times. The V gene is TRBV2, the J gene TRBJ1-5; the D gene is possibly TRBD1 (6 bases). This CDR3 has 14 amino acids. V was trimmed by 6 bases and J by 3 bases, leaving 12 bases between them. From germline, CDR1 is SNHLY and CDR2 FYNNEI. The DNA for the CDR3 is TGTGCCAGCAGACATCGACAGGACAATCAGCCCCAGCATTTT. Residues: CASRHRQDNQPQHF.

In the case of this clone: The same CDR3 also results from other DNA sequences found in this sample. CDR3 DNA sequence: TGTGCCAGCAGCTTAGGGACTAGCGGTAGCACAGATACGCAGTATTTT. This translates into CASSLGTSGSTDTQYF. The chain uses TRBV7-9 and TRBJ2-3; 10 bases match TRBD2. Trimming took 1 base from V and 0 from J; bases not matched to a gene: 1. Germline V gives CDR1 SEHNR, CDR2 FQNEAQ (reference sequence). The CDR3 runs 16 residues.

The genes are TRBV7-2 and TRBJ2-2, with D tentatively TRBD1 (6 bases). The V gene's germline CDR1 is SGHTA and CDR2 FQGNSA. V was cut by 4 bases and J by 2 bases, with 14 bases left in between. This CDR3 region has 16 residues. The DNA for the CDR3 is TGTGCCAGCAGCTCCCGAAGGGACACCAACACCGGGGAGCTGTTTTTT. Encoded protein: CASSSRRDTNTGELFF.